The source of this T cell receptor (beta chain) is a study of breast tumors, draining lymph nodes, adjacent tissues. Axillary draining lymph nodes of breast cancer patients supplied the node samples. In TCRdb, the multiplex PCR reads were re-called with MiXCR into one record per CDR3 protein. This sample has approximately 280,000 distinct CDR3 sequences, with 30% found just once. Study findings and constraints: The data were judged consistent with most tumor T cells coming from lymph node and expanding in tumor. Tumor and nontumor repertoires were significantly more similar in luminal-like than in basal-like breast cancer. That most tumor T cells come from lymph nodes remained unproven. Tumor TCR diversity was below lymph nodes but above nontumor tissue.

Many counts were recorded for this clonotype. Antigen: not known. The CDR3 loop spans 15 amino acids. V was pared by 6 bases and J by 0 bases, with 5 bases of the junction left unmatched. CDR1 and CDR2 from the germline V gene are DFQATT and SNEGSKA (reference sequence). The V gene is TRBV20-1, the J gene TRBJ1-4, with 9 positions matching TRBD1. Material: axillary lymph node tissue. This receptor was identified in a female donor with breast cancer. Some clones in this sample may be carry-over from other donors' samples. The CDR3 loop is CSATGGSATNEKLFF. The CDR3 DNA reads as TGCAGTGCCACAGGGGGCTCGGCAACTAATGAAAAACTGTTTTTT.